These 14 T cell receptor beta chains share one sample of origin, sequenced in a study of CD8+CD57+ T cells in acquired aplastic anemia. Patients selected for sequencing had displayed CD8+CD57+ cell expansion by flow cytometry. Profiling that covered TCR beta VDJ and CDR3 relied on genomic DNA as its template. MiXCR was run by TCRdb on the reads, yielding one entry per CDR3 protein. The sample shows about 190,000 distinct CDR3 sequences, approximately 48% of them seen only once. The sequencing sample was made of sorted CD4+, CD8+, or CD8+CD57+ T cells (not recorded which) from PBMCs. The receptors originated from a human donor with aplastic anemia.

The chain links TRBV6-2 or TRBV6-3 to TRBJ2-7; 9 nucleotides match TRBD2. The CDR3 consists of 17 residues. Trimming cost V 2 bases and J 5 bases; bases outside gene matches: 13. CDR1 is MNHEY and CDR2 is SVGEGT in the germline V gene. The CDR3 protein is CASSYRGSGRPTHEQYF. CDR3 bases: TGTGCCAGCAGTTACCGGGGTAGCGGGAGACCTACCCACGAGCAGTACTTC.

The chain couples TRBV6-1 to TRBJ2-1, with 14 bases aligning to TRBD2. The V and J ends lost 5 bases and 7 bases, in that order; junction bases with no gene match: 7. The germline V gene has CDR1 MNHNS and CDR2 SASEGT. The CDR3 runs to 16 residues. CDR3 in DNA: TGTGCCAGCAGTCGCCGGACTAGCGGGGGGTTGAATGAGCAGTTCTTC. Amino acids: CASSRRTSGGLNEQFF.

This clonotype came up many times. This chain uses TRBV6-5 with TRBJ1-1, with 11 bases fitting TRBD1. Germline-derived CDR1 and CDR2 are MNHEY and SVGAGI. J lost 11 bases, V lost 6 bases, and 5 bases had no gene match. The length of the CDR3 is 12 residues. The DNA of the CDR3 is TGTGCCAGCAGCAGGACAGGGGGCTTCGCTTTCTTT. It specifies CASSRTGGFAFF.

This clonotype was detected a few times. The genes are TRBV12-3 or TRBV12-4 and TRBJ2-4; weak D call: TRBD1 (5 bases). The V gene lost 3 bases and the J gene lost 3 bases, with 12 bases spanning the gap. The CDR3 covers 15 residues. The CDR3 region is CASSLWGGLKNIQYF. In DNA form, the CDR3 reads TGTGCCAGCAGTTTGTGGGGCGGTCTCAAAAACATTCAGTACTTC.

To note about this clonotype: As the CDR3 is not closed by the conserved phenylalanine or tryptophan, this likely results from a read error. The limits of the CDR3 on the DNA are not certain, so only TCRdb's listed CDR3 is given. The J gene is TRBJ2-1, the V gene TRBV24-1; TRBD1, the D gene given by the table, was not confirmed from the DNA. Germline CDR1 and CDR2: KGHDR and SFDVKD. The CDR3 is 8 amino acids long, termini counted. The CDR3: CATSDLGG.

The CDR3 DNA is TGCGCCAGCAGCTTGGCCGGGACTAGCCTCCTTGTACATGAGCAGTTCTTC. This sequence encodes CASSLAGTSLLVHEQFF. The V and J genes are TRBV5-1 and TRBJ2-1, with 9 nucleotides matching TRBD2. The germline V gene has CDR1 SGHRS and CDR2 YFSETQ. This CDR3 is built from 17 residues. The V and J ends lost 0 bases and 8 bases, in that order; junction bases with no gene match: 12.

This clonotype was seen a handful of times. The chain combines TRBV2 with TRBJ2-7; 7 positions match TRBD2. The CDR3 has 12 amino acids. Germline CDR1 reads SNHLY; CDR2 reads FYNNEI. The V gene end was trimmed by 6 bases and the J gene end by 2 bases; junction bases not matched to a gene: 1. The CDR3 loop is CASRGRAYEQYF. DNA for the CDR3: TGTGCCAGCAGAGGGAGGGCCTACGAGCAGTACTTC.

This clonotype was seen a few times. The rearrangement links TRBV27 to TRBJ1-5; D perhaps matches TRBD1 (5 bases). Trimming cost V 11 bases and J 2 bases, with 13 bases left between them. The CDR3 covers 13 residues. CDR1 is MNHEY and CDR2 is SMNVEV in the germline V gene (reference sequence). This CDR3 reads CAVGEVGNQPQHF. The CDR3 DNA is TGTGCCGTGGGGGAAGTGGGCAATCAGCCCCAGCATTTT.

The chain carries TRBV19 and TRBJ2-1; 8 positions agree with TRBD2. The CDR3 has 16 amino acids. V was clipped by 3 bases and J by 2 bases; unmatched bases: 6. In germline, CDR1 is LNHDA, CDR2 SQIVND (reference sequence). In DNA, the CDR3 is TGTGCCAGTAGTATCGCCGGGACTAGGACCTACAATGAGCAGTTCTTC. Its protein is CASSIAGTRTYNEQFF.

This clonotype has a single count. This sequence joins TRBV20-1 and TRBJ2-3; the D is unclear. The V end was cut by 1 base, the J end by 1 base, with 12 bases between. The CDR3 sequence is 15 residues long. Germline CDR1 and CDR2: DFQATT and SNEGSKA (reference sequence). The chain's CDR3 is CSARGVERRTDTQYF. The CDR3 coding sequence is TGCAGTGCTAGAGGAGTGGAGAGGCGCACAGATACGCAGTATTTT.

The table lists this clonotype with many counts. This chain connects TRBV19 to TRBJ1-2; 7 bases fit TRBD1. V was clipped by 11 bases and J by 3 bases; unmatched bases: 12. The length of the CDR3 is 14 residues. Germline V lookup: CDR1 LNHDA, CDR2 SQIVND (reference sequence). In DNA, the CDR3 is TGTGCCGGGAAACGGGACAGAGCCTACTATGGCTACACCTTC. Translation gives CAGKRDRAYYGYTF.

Ten or more counts support this clonotype. This chain uses TRBV5-1 with TRBJ2-5; a possible D gene is TRBD1 (6 bases). Trimming stripped 3 bases from V and 5 bases from J, with 17 bases between. CDR3 size: 15 residues. Germline V CDR1 and CDR2: SGHRS, YFSETQ. Written as DNA, the CDR3 is TGCGCCAGCAGCTACGGGACATCTCTGGGGGAGACCCAGTACTTC. Protein product: CASSYGTSLGETQYF.

The V gene is TRBV2, the J gene TRBJ1-2; D might be TRBD1 (5 bases). This CDR3 has 12 amino acids. V was trimmed by 8 bases and J by 3 bases, leaving 10 bases between them. Germline loops: CDR1 SNHLY, CDR2 FYNNEI. CDR3 sequence reads: CASGGGDYGYTF. The CDR3 nucleotides read TGTGCCAGCGGCGGGGGGGACTATGGCTACACCTTC. The entire variable domain, with the rest obtained from reference TRBV2 and TRBJ1-2, is as follows: EPEVTQTPSHQVTQMGQEVILRCVPISNHLYFYWYRQILGQKVEFLVSFYNNEISEKSEIFDDQFSVERPDGSNFTLKIRSTKLEDSAMYFCASGGGDYGYTFGSGTRLTVV.

V gene TRBV2 combines with J gene TRBJ1-6; tentatively, D is TRBD1 (5 bases). CDR1 and CDR2 (germline): SNHLY, FYNNEI. This CDR3 has 17 residues. With 4 bases removed from V and 0 bases from J, the gap between germline ends came to 13 bases. CDR3 bases: TGTGCCAGCAGTGGGGAACAGGTGACCTCCTATAATTCACCCCTCCACTTT. Protein sequence: CASSGEQVTSYNSPLHF. Supplemented by reference TRBV2 and TRBJ1-6, the full variable domain reads EPEVTQTPSHQVTQMGQEVILRCVPISNHLYFYWYRQILGQKVEFLVSFYNNEISEKSEIFDDQFSVERPDGSNFTLKIRSTKLEDSAMYFCASSGEQVTSYNSPLHFGNGTRLTVT.